The TCR beta chain under discussion was sequenced for a study of T cells after posttransplantation cyclophosphamide. Whole-study findings and limits: Donor CD8+ memory clones often dominated recipient blood repertoires at later times. Skin or GI-infiltrating T cells shared few TRB sequences with blood. Recipient CMV seropositivity and CMV reactivation strongly tracked TRB clonality.

Germline loops: CDR1 MNHNS, CDR2 SASEGT. CDR3 length: 14 residues. V was clipped by 6 bases and J by 4 bases; unmatched bases: 5. Worth noting for this clone: The antigen is not known.

Profiled with immunoSEQ multiplex PCR; TCRdb holds only in-frame clones, not every one. The table lists about 4,500 clones, about three quarters of them singletons. Control samples came 1 year after myeloablative marrow transplants with methotrexate plus calcineurin inhibitor. This sequence joins TRBV6-1 and TRBJ2-3; 9 bases are a match to TRBD1. This specimen consisted of PBMCs, obtained about 340 days after allogeneic stem cell transplant with calcineurin inhibitor and methotrexate. This clonotype was sampled from a female patient between 50 and 59 years old who received an allogeneic stem cell transplant from an unrelated donor, was CMV-positive, and had acute and chronic GVHD. T cells may partly derive from the graft donor. The CDR3 DNA follows: TGTGCCAGCAGGTTACAGGGGGCCGCAGATACGCAGTATTTT. This codes for CASRLQGAADTQYF.